This entry describes one T cell receptor (beta chain). What it recognizes is unknown. Naive CD45RA+ and memory CD45RA-negative subsets were split from CD4+ cells. CDR1 and CDR2 (germline): LNHDA, SQIVND (reference sequence). V lost 2 bases and J 8 bases, leaving 4 bases between the germline ends. The CDR3 consists of 12 residues. The data were taken from a study of shared clonotypes between healthy human individuals. General observations from the study: It was the few donors that limited the genetic and exposure-history diversity represented.

TCRdb's copy holds only in-frame clones and misses some; the assay was immunoSEQ multiplex PCR. The profile shows around 2,000,000 clones, roughly 94% of them singletons. The receptor's source is a man aged 18-30 years in good health. The chain employs TRBV19 and TRBJ1-6; D gene uncertain. Sequences were obtained from naive CD4+ T cells sorted from blood. Sample subset: CD45RA+ positively selected. CDR3 DNA: TGTGCCAGTAGTATAAAAGATTCACCCCTCCACTTT. Its protein product is CASSIKDSPLHF.